This record covers a single T cell receptor (beta chain). The data originate from a study of T cell changes during pregnancy in multiple sclerosis. Produced via immunoSEQ multiplex PCR; TCRdb's table is partial and in-frame only. The table has about 40,000 clones, around 91% seen once. The CDR3 contains 14 residues. Per germline, CDR1 ENHRY and CDR2 SYGVKD. Trimming cost V 10 bases and J 8 bases; bases outside gene matches: 9. The chain recombines TRBV10-3 with TRBJ2-1; 12 bases align to TRBD1. The starting material was CD4+ T cells from peripheral blood mononuclear cells, obtained before pregnancy. This receptor was identified in a female donor with multiple sclerosis, enrolled in a pregnancy study. The CDR3 DNA sequence: TGTGCCACCTCGCCAGGGACAGGGGGCGATGAGCAGTTCTTC. Its translation is CATSPGTGGDEQFF.